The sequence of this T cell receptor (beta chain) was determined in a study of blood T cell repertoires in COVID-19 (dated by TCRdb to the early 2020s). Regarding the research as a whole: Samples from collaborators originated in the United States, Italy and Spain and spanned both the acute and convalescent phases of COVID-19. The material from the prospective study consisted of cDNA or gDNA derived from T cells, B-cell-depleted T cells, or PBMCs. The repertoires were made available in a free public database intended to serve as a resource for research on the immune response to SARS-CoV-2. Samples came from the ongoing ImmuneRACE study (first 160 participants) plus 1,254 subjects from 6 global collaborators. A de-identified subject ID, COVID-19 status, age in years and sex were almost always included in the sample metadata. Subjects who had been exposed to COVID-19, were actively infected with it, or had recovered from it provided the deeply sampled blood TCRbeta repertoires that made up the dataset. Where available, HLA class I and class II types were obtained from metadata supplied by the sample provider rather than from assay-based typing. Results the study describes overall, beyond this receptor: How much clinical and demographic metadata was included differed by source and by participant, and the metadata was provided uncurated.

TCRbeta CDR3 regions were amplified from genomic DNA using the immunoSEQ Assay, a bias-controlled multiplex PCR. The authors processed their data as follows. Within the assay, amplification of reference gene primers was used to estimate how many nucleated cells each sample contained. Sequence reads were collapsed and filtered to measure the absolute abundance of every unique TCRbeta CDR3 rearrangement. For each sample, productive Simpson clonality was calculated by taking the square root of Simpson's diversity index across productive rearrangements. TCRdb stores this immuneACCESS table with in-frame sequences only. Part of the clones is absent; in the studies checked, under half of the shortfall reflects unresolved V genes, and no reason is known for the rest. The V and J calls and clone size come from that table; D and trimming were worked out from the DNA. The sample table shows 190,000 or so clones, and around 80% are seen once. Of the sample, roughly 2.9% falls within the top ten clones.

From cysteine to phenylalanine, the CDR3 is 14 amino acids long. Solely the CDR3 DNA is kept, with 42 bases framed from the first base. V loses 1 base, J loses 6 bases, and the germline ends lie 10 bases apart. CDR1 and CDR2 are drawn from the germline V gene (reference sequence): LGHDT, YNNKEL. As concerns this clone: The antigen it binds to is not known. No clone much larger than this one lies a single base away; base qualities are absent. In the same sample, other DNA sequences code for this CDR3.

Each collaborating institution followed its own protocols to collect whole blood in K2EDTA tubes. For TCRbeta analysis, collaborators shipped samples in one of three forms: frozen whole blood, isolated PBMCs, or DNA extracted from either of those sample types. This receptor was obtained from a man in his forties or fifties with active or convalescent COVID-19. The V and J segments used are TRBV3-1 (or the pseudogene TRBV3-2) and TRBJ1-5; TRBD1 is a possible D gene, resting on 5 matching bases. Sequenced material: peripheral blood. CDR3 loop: CASSQGQGGQPQHF. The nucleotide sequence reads TGTGCCAGCAGCCAAGGTCAGGGCGGTCAGCCCCAGCATTTT.